This TCR beta chain was documented in a study of TIL therapy for anti-PD-1-resistant metastatic lung cancer. Study-wide background: Median tumor mutation burden was under 1.9 mutations per megabase.

Sequencing used immunoSEQ v3. Sequencing depth was about 2 million read pairs for survey level, about 5-6.5 million for deep. The assay was immunoSEQ multiplex PCR, and TCRdb's table has in-frame clones only and misses some. This table holds some 50,000 clones, around 79% found once. As for time point: pre-treatment sample, taken before nivolumab and TIL therapy. To note about this clone: The antigen is not known.

V lost 5 bases and J lost 4; bases outside the gene matches: 8. CDR3 length: 15 residues. The germline V gene encodes CDR1 MNHEY and CDR2 SMNVEV (reference sequence). Study-wide points: TIL clonotype persistence in blood showed no apparent association with response. Treatment-naive, never-smoker and oncogene-addicted patients were overrepresented in this highly selected cohort.

The chain couples TRBV27 to TRBJ1-1, with TRBD1 matching over 9 bases. The sample in question was blood, obtained at baseline. This sequence was found in a man between 65 and 85 years old with non-small cell lung cancer. The CDR3 DNA follows: TGTGCCAGCAGTAATCCGGGACAGGGAAGCACTGAAGCTTTCTTT. It codes for CASSNPGQGSTEAFF.